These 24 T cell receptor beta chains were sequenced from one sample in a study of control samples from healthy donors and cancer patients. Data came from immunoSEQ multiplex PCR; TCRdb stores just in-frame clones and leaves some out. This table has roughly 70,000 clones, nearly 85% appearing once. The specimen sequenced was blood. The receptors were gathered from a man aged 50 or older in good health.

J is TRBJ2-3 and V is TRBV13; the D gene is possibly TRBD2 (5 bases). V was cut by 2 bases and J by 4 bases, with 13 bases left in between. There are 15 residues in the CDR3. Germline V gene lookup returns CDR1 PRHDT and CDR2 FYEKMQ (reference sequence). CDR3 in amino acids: CASSLQLERADTQYF. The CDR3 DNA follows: TGTGCCAGCAGCTTACAACTAGAGAGAGCAGATACGCAGTATTTT.

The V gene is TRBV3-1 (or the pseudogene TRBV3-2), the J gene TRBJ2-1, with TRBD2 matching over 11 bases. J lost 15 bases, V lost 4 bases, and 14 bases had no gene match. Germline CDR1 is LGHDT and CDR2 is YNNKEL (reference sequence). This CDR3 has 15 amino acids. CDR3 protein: CASSLTGTSGQEGFF. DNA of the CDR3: TGTGCCAGCAGCCTTACCGGGACTAGCGGACAGGAGGGGTTCTTC.

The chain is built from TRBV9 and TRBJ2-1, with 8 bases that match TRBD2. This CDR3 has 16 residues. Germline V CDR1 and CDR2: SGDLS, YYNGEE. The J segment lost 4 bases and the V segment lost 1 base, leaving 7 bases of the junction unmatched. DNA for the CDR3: TGTGCCAGCAGCGTAACGGGACTAGGGGAATACAATGAGCAGTTCTTC. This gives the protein CASSVTGLGEYNEQFF.

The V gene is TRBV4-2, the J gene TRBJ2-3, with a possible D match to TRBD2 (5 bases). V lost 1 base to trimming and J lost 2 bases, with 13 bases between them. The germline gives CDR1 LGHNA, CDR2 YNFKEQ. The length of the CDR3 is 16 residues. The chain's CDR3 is CASSQVVGGSTDTQYF. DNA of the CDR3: TGTGCCAGCAGCCAAGTAGTTGGCGGGTCCACAGATACGCAGTATTTT.

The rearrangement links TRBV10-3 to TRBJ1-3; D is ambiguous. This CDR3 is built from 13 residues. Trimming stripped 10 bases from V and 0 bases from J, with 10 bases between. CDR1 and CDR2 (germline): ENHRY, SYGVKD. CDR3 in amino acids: CATAKDSGNTIYF. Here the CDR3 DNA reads TGTGCCACGGCTAAGGACTCTGGAAACACCATATATTTT.

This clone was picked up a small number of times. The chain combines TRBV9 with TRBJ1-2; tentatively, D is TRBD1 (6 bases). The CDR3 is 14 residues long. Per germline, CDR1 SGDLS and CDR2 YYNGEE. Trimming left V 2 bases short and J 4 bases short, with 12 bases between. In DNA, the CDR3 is TGTGCCAGCAGCGTTGAATCAGGGGTCTATGGCTACACCTTC. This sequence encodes CASSVESGVYGYTF.

The CDR3 sequence is CASSRLAGGLEQYF. For the CDR3, the DNA is TGTGCCAGCAGCCGACTAGCGGGAGGGCTCGAGCAGTACTTC. The chain combines TRBV5-5 with TRBJ2-7; TRBD2 agrees at 14 bases. The germline V gene encodes CDR1 SGHKS and CDR2 YYEKEE (reference sequence). With 4 bases clipped from V and 6 bases from J, the junction kept 3 bases outside the gene matches. The CDR3 totals 14 residues.

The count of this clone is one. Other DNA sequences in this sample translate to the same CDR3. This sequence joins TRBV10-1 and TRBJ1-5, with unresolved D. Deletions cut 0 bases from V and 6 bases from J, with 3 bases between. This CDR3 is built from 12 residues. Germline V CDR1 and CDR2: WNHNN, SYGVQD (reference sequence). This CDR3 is CASSESGQPQHF. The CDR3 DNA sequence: TGCGCCAGCAGTGAGTCAGGTCAGCCCCAGCATTTT.

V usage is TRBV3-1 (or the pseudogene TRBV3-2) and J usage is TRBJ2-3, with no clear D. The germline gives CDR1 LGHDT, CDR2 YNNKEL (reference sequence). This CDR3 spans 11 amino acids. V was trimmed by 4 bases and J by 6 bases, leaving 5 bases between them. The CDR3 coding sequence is TGTGCCAGCAGCCGCGACGATACGCAGTATTTT. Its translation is CASSRDDTQYF.

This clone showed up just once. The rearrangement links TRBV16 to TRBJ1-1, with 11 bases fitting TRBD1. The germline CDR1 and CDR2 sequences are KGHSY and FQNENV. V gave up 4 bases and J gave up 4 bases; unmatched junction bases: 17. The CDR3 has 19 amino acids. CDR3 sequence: CASSLSIGQGAGKGTEAFF. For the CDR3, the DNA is TGTGCCAGCAGCCTCTCGATTGGACAGGGGGCAGGAAAGGGCACTGAAGCTTTCTTT.

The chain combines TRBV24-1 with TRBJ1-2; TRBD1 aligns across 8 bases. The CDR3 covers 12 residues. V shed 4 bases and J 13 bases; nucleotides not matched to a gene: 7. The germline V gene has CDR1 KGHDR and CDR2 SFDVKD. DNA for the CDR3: TGTGCCACCAGTGAGGGAAGGACAGGGCGCACCTTC. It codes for CATSEGRTGRTF.

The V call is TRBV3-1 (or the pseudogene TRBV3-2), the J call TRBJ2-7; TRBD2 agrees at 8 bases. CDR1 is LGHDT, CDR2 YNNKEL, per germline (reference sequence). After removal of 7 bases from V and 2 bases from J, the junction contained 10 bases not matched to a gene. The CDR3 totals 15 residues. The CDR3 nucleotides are TGTGCCAGCACCCTAACCCACGGGGGGGCCTACGAGCAGTACTTC. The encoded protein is CASTLTHGGAYEQYF.

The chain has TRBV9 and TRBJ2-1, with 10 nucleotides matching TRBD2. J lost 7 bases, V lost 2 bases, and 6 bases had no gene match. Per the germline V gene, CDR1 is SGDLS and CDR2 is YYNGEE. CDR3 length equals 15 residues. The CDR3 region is CASSVIAGGNNEQFF. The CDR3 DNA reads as TGTGCCAGCAGCGTTATAGCGGGAGGAAATAATGAGCAGTTCTTC.

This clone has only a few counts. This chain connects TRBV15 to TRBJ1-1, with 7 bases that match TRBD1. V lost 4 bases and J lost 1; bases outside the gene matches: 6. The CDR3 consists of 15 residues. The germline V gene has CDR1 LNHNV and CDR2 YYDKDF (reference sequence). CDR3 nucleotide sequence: TGTGCCACCAGCATCCGGGACAGCCCGAACACTGAAGCTTTCTTT. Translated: CATSIRDSPNTEAFF.

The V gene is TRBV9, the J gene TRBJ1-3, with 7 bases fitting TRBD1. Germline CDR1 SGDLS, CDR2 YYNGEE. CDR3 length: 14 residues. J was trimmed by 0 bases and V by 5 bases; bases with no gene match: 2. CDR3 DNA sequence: TGTGCCAGCAGTGGGACAGACTCTGGAAACACCATATATTTT. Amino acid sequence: CASSGTDSGNTIYF.

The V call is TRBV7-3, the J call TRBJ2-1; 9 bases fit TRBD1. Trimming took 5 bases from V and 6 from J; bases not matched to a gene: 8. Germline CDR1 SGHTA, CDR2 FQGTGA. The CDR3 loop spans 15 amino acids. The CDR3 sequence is CASSGLGQGSNEQFF. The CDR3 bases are TGTGCCAGCAGCGGGCTGGGACAGGGAAGCAATGAGCAGTTCTTC.

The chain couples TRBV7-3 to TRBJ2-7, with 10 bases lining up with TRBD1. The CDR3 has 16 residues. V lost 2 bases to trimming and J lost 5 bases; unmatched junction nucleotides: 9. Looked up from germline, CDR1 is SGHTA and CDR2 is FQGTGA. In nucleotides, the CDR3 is TGTGCCAGCAGCTTATTACCGGGACAGGGGACTCACGAGCAGTACTTC. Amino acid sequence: CASSLLPGQGTHEQYF.

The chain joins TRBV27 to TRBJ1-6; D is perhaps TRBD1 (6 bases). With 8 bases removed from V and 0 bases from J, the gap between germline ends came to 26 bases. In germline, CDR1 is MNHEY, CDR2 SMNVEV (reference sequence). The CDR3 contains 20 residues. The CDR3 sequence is CASSLFGGGVRSSYNSPLHF. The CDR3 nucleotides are TGTGCCAGCTCCCTTTTCGGGGGCGGCGTAAGGAGCTCCTATAATTCACCCCTCCACTTT.

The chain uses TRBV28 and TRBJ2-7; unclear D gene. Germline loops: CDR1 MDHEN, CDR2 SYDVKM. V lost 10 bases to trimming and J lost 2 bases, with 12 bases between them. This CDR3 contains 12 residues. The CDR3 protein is CATTSPPYEQYF. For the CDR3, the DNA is TGTGCCACCACGTCGCCCCCCTACGAGCAGTACTTC. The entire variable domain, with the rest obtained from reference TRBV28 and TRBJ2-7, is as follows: DVKVTQSSRYLVKRTGEKVFLECVQDMDHENMFWYRQDPGLGLRLIYFSYDVKMKEKGDIPEGYSVSREKKERFSLILESASTNQTSMYLCATTSPPYEQYFGPGTRLTVT.

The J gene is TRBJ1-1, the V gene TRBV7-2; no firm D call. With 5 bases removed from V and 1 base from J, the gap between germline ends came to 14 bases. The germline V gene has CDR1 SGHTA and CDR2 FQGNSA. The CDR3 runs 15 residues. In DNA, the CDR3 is TGTGCCAGCAGCCCAACACACAACTCGAACACTGAAGCTTTCTTT. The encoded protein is CASSPTHNSNTEAFF.

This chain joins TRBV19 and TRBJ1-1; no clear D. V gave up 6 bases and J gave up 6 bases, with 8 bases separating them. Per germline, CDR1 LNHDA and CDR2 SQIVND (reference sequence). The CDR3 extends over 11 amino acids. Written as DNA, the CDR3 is TGTGCCAGTAGGGAGGGCGCTGAAGCTTTCTTT. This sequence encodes CASREGAEAFF.

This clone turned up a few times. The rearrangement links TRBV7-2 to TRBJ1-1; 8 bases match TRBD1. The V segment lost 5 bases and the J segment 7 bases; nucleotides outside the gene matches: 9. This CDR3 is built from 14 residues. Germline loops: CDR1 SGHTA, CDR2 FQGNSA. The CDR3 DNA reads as TGTGCCAGCAGCATCCTTGGACAGGGAAGTGAAGCTTTCTTT. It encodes CASSILGQGSEAFF.

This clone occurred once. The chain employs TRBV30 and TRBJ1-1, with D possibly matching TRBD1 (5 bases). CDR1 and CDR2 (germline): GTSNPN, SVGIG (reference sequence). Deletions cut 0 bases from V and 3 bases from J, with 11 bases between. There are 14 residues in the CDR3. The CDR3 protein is CAWSVWGVDTEAFF. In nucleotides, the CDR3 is TGTGCCTGGAGTGTATGGGGGGTTGACACTGAAGCTTTCTTT. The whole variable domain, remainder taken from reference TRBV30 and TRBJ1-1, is SQTIHQWPATLVQPVGSPLSLECTVEGTSNPNLYWYRQAAGRGLQLLFYSVGIGQISSEVPQNLSASRPQDRQFILSSKKLLLSDSGFYLCAWSVWGVDTEAFFGQGTRLTVV.

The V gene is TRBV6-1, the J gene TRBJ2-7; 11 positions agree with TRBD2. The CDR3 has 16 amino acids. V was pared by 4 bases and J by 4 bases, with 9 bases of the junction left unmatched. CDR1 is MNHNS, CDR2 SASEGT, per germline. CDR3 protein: CASSGRLAGNSYEQYF. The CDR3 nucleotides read TGTGCCAGCAGTGGGCGACTAGCGGGAAACTCGTACGAGCAGTACTTC.